The T cell receptor beta chain under discussion was sequenced for a study of graft-versus-host responses after intestinal transplantation. Whole-study context: Transplantation in recipients was multivisceral, liver-intestinal, or isolated intestinal. Every recipient had anti-thymocyte globulin induction and about three years of tacrolimus plus steroids.

The CDR3 is 14 residues long. The junction had 6 bases not matched to a gene; V was cut back by 5 bases and J by 2 bases. CDR1 MNHEY and CDR2 SVGAGI come from the germline V gene. Concerning this clone itself: Antigen unknown.

Findings and limits, study-wide: An association linked early post-transplant HvG declines with peak circulating GvH clone levels. In recipient marrow, GvH clones were found, and some appeared first in ileum or blood.

Profiled with immunoSEQ multiplex PCR; TCRdb holds only in-frame clones, not every one. The sample lists roughly 100,000 clones, over 75% occurring once. This TCR was recovered from a human donor who received an intestinal transplant. The gene calls are TRBV6-5 and TRBJ2-7; 7 bases agree with TRBD1. This specimen consisted of unstimulated CD4+ T cells sorted from spleen or lymph node cells, obtained before intestinal transplant. CDR3 nucleotide sequence: TGTGCCAGCAGTCAAGACAGGGTACCCTACGAGCAGTACTTC. Its protein is CASSQDRVPYEQYF.